The clone carrying this TCR beta chain has only a few counts. Antigen: not known. This entry comes from a study of T cells in Graves' hyperthyroidism and ophthalmopathy. Study-level findings and limits: In the blood, most expanded thyroid clonotypes above 0.001 appeared as well.

The germline V gene has CDR1 MNHEY and CDR2 SMNVEV (reference sequence). The CDR3 extends over 16 amino acids. Trimming took off 2 bases at V and 2 bases at J, with 13 bases between the two ends. Cells are PBMCs isolated from about 10 ml of fresh blood. Amplification yielded TCR beta CDR3 regions, with RNA transcripts as the source. When the TCR CDR3 underwent first-round RT-PCR, the HTBI primer set was used. TCRdb reprocessed the multiplex PCR reads with MiXCR, giving one entry per CDR3 protein. This table holds over 350,000 distinct CDR3 sequences, 11% to 15% found once. What was sequenced was blood. The clonotype was recovered from a man aged 50 to 60 with Graves' ophthalmopathy. V is TRBV27 and J is TRBJ1-5; D gene ambiguous. This chain's CDR3 is CASSLHRGVRNQPQHF. The CDR3 DNA reads TGTGCCAGCAGTTTACACCGGGGTGTCCGCAATCAGCCCCAGCATTTT.